This TCR beta chain was profiled in a study of shared clonotypes between healthy human individuals. Study background: The plates for each donor numbered three CD4 naive, three CD4 memory, two CD8 naive and one CD8 memory.

Naive CD8 cells comprised CD45RO-negative, CCR7-positively selected cells, excluding terminally differentiated effector memory CD45RA+ cells. With regard to this clone: Its antigen is unidentified.

CDR3 length: 12 amino acids. Germline CDR1 reads SGHDT; CDR2 reads YYEEEE. V was cut by 2 bases and J by 14 bases, with 14 bases left in between. Study-wide results and limits: Rarefaction exposed incomplete sorted-subset sequencing despite large depth. Memory subsets generally showed smaller estimated richness than naive subsets did.

For each subset, genomic DNA was distributed in equal portions over several immunoSEQ plates. Measured with immunoSEQ multiplex PCR; TCRdb has only the in-frame clones, and not every one. The table records hundreds of thousands of clones, 80% to 95% of them present only once. This TCR was sampled from a man aged 25 to 45 in good health. The J gene is TRBJ2-1, the V gene TRBV5-6, with D possibly being TRBD1 (6 bases). The material sequenced was naive CD8+ T cells sorted from blood. The DNA for the CDR3 is TGTGCCAGCAGCTTAGGACAGTCGATCGAGTTCTTC. This gives the protein CASSLGQSIEFF.